Presented here are 17 T cell receptor beta chains from one specimen sequenced in a study of blood T cell repertoires in COVID-19. The method was immunoSEQ multiplex PCR; TCRdb's version includes in-frame clones alone and lacks a portion of them. Of hundreds of thousands of clones detected, about 81% appear once; the ten largest clones hold around 4.1%. Material: PBMCs or T cells enriched from blood (not recorded which). The source of these receptors is a man under 40 with acute COVID-19.

The chain joins TRBV4-3 to TRBJ2-3; 9 nucleotides line up with TRBD2. CDR1 is LGHNA and CDR2 is YSLEER in the germline V gene. V gave up 4 bases and J gave up 2 bases; unmatched junction bases: 7. This CDR3 has 16 amino acids. DNA of the CDR3: TGCGCCAGCAGCCCAAGTAGCGGGAGATTCACAGATACGCAGTATTTT. This codes for CASSPSSGRFTDTQYF.

The chain joins TRBV3-1 (or the pseudogene TRBV3-2) to TRBJ2-1; a weak D match, TRBD2 (7 bases). The CDR3 covers 15 residues. Germline values: CDR1 LGHDT, CDR2 YNNKEL (reference sequence). V was clipped by 4 bases and J by 8 bases, with 18 bases between them. DNA for the CDR3: TGTGCCAGCAGCCGAGGGAGGGGGGGCCTCGATGAGCAGTTCTTC. Its protein is CASSRGRGGLDEQFF.

This chain joins TRBV27 and TRBJ2-3, with 8 bases lining up with TRBD2. Germline CDR1 and CDR2: MNHEY and SMNVEV (reference sequence). This CDR3 spans 18 amino acids. Losses at the gene ends were 4 bases for V and 2 bases for J; bases not matched to a gene: 14. Here the CDR3 reads CASSSPTSVLRVTDTQYF. CDR3 DNA: TGTGCCAGCAGTTCCCCGACTAGCGTATTACGGGTCACAGATACGCAGTATTTT.

The J gene is TRBJ1-4, the V gene TRBV18; a weak D match, TRBD1 (5 bases). The CDR3 runs 15 residues. In germline, CDR1 is KGHSH, CDR2 LQKENI. Trimming shortened V by 6 bases and J by 3 bases, and 14 bases separated the two germline ends. In DNA form, the CDR3 reads TGTGCCAGCTCCCAGACTAGACAGTCTAATGAAAAACTGTTTTTT. Its protein is CASSQTRQSNEKLFF.

The rearrangement links TRBV19 to TRBJ1-4, with unresolved D. The germline gives CDR1 LNHDA, CDR2 SQIVND (reference sequence). The CDR3 spans 14 residues. Trimming pared 7 bases from V and 5 bases from J, leaving 14 bases between. CDR3 in DNA: TGTGCCAGTATTGATAACCTAGGAAATGAAAAACTGTTTTTT. Translating gives CASIDNLGNEKLFF.

The chain combines TRBV6-1 with TRBJ2-5; 7 positions match TRBD2. V was clipped by 1 base and J by 2 bases; unmatched bases: 4. This CDR3 comprises 15 residues. CDR1 and CDR2 from the germline V gene are MNHNS and SASEGT. CDR3 loop: CASSEELGGQETQYF. The CDR3 coding sequence is TGTGCCAGCAGTGAAGAATTGGGGGGGCAAGAGACCCAGTACTTC.

The rearrangement links TRBV10-3 to TRBJ2-2; 10 bases map to TRBD2. The trim removed 6 bases at V and 7 bases at J, leaving 5 bases unmatched. The CDR3 has 14 amino acids. Germline V gene lookup returns CDR1 ENHRY and CDR2 SYGVKD. The CDR3 sequence: CAIRESGRDGELFF. Here the CDR3 DNA reads TGTGCCATCAGAGAGAGCGGGAGGGACGGGGAGCTGTTTTTT.

The rearrangement links TRBV11-3 to TRBJ2-1, with TRBD2 identical over 8 bases. V gave up 0 bases and J gave up 6 bases; unmatched junction bases: 7. Germline assignment: CDR1 SGHNT and CDR2 YENEEA. This CDR3 has 16 residues. The DNA of the CDR3 is TGTGCCAGCAGCTTAGATCCCGGGGGGGGTAGCAATGAGCAGTTCTTC. Translated, it gives CASSLDPGGGSNEQFF. Filled out from reference TRBV11-3 and TRBJ2-1, the complete variable domain reads EAGVVQSPRYKIIEKKQPVAFWCNPISGHNTLYWYLQNLGQGPELLIRYENEEAVDDSQLPKDRFSAERLKGVDSTLKIQPAELGDSAVYLCASSLDPGGGSNEQFFGPGTRLTVL.

For this clone: The same CDR3 also results from other DNA sequences found in this sample. The rearrangement links TRBV9 to TRBJ2-3, with a possible D match to TRBD2 (7 bases). Germline V gene sequence: CDR1 SGDLS, CDR2 YYNGEE. This CDR3 is built from 13 residues. The V end was cut by 6 bases, the J end by 0 bases, with 8 bases between. CDR3 sequence reads: CASTGGSTDTQYF. CDR3 sequence (DNA): TGTGCCAGCACGGGGGGCAGCACAGATACGCAGTATTTT.

The genes are TRBV19 and TRBJ2-2; 8 nucleotides line up with TRBD2. Germline trimming cut 6 bases from V and 6 bases from J; bases unmatched to any gene: 6. This CDR3 has 14 amino acids. Germline lookup yields CDR1 LNHDA and CDR2 SQIVND (reference sequence). As DNA, the CDR3 is TGTGCCAGTAGGCCAGCGGGAGCGGCCGGGGAGCTGTTTTTT. Amino acid sequence: CASRPAGAAGELFF.

This chain joins TRBV24-1 and TRBJ2-3, with 7 bases that match TRBD2. This CDR3 contains 13 residues. J gave up 0 bases and V 9 bases, and 2 bases lay outside the gene matches. Germline V gives CDR1 KGHDR, CDR2 SFDVKD. In nucleotides, the CDR3 is TGTGCCACCCGCGGGGGTAGCACAGATACGCAGTATTTT. Translating gives CATRGGSTDTQYF.

V gene TRBV11-3 combines with J gene TRBJ2-3; D might be TRBD2 (6 bases). The CDR3 is 17 amino acids. Germline V gene data show CDR1 as SGHNT and CDR2 as YENEEA. Trimming took off 3 bases at V and 2 bases at J, with 18 bases between the two ends. The DNA of the CDR3 is TGTGCCAGCAGCTTCACCGGGACTGCTACTTTCACAGATACGCAGTATTTT. Its translation is CASSFTGTATFTDTQYF.

V gene TRBV7-9 combines with J gene TRBJ1-1; 10 nucleotides match TRBD1. Germline CDR1 is SEHNR and CDR2 is FQNEAQ (reference sequence). The CDR3 runs to 14 residues. Germline trimming cut 5 bases from V and 11 bases from J; bases unmatched to any gene: 11. The CDR3 is CASSHGTGESCAFF. The CDR3 region has the DNA TGTGCCAGCAGCCACGGGACAGGGGAATCTTGCGCTTTCTTT. Filled out from reference TRBV7-9 and TRBJ1-1, the complete variable domain reads DTGVSQNPRHKITKRGQNVTFRCDPISEHNRLYWYRQTLGQGPEFLTYFQNEAQLEKSRLLSDRFSAERPKGSFSTLEIQRTEQGDSAMYLCASSHGTGESCAFFGQGTRLTVV.

V gene TRBV27 combines with J gene TRBJ2-1, with D perhaps matching TRBD1 (6 bases). V lost 4 bases and J lost 7, with 20 bases in between. From germline, CDR1 is MNHEY and CDR2 SMNVEV (reference sequence). The CDR3 sequence is 16 residues long. As DNA, the CDR3 is TGTGCCAGCAGTTGGGCCGGACAGCCGTTTAGAAATGAGCAGTTCTTC. As protein: CASSWAGQPFRNEQFF.

The chain combines TRBV6-2 or TRBV6-3 with TRBJ2-1; the D gene is possibly TRBD1 (5 bases). The CDR3 runs to 15 residues. The V and J ends lost 2 bases and 0 bases respectively, with 8 bases between them. Germline V gives CDR1 MNHEY, CDR2 SVGEGT. CDR3 in amino acids: CASSYGASSYNEQFF. DNA of the CDR3: TGTGCCAGCAGTTACGGGGCGAGCTCCTACAATGAGCAGTTCTTC.

The gene calls are TRBV11-2 and TRBJ2-3; D is perhaps TRBD2 (5 bases). Germline-derived CDR1 and CDR2 are SGHAT and FQNNGV. V lost 1 base and J 4 bases, leaving 9 bases between the germline ends. The CDR3 extends over 14 amino acids. For the CDR3, the DNA is TGTGCCAGCAGCTTAGGTACCGGGGCAGATACGCAGTATTTT. This encodes CASSLGTGADTQYF. Combining the CDR3 with reference TRBV11-2 and TRBJ2-3 gives the whole variable domain EAGVAQSPRYKIIEKRQSVAFWCNPISGHATLYWYQQILGQGPKLLIQFQNNGVVDDSQLPKDRFSAERLKGVDSTLKIQPAKLEDSAVYLCASSLGTGADTQYFGPGTRLTVL.

The chain employs TRBV7-3 and TRBJ1-2, with D uncertain. CDR1 is SGHTA, CDR2 FQGTGA, per germline. Between the trimmed V and J ends, which lost 4 bases and 5 bases, there was a span of 8 bases. This CDR3 has 12 residues. The chain's CDR3 is CASSSNRYGYTF. The CDR3 nucleotides are TGTGCCAGCAGCTCCAACAGATATGGCTACACCTTC.